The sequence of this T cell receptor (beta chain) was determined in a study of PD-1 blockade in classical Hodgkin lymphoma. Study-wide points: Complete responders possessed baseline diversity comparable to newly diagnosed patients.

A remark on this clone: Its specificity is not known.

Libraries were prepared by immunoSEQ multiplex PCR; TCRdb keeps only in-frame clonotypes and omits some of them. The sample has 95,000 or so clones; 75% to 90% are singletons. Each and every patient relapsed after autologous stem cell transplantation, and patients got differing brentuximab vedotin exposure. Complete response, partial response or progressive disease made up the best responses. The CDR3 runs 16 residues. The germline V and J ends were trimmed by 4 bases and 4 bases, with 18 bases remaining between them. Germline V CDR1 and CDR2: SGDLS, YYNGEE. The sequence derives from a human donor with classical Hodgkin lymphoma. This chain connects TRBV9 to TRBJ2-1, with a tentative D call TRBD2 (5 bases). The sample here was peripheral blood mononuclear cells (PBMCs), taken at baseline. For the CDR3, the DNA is TGTGCCAGCAGCCCTCAATCTAGCAGAATTTACAATGAGCAGTTCTTC. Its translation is CASSPQSSRIYNEQFF.